Reported below is one T cell receptor (beta chain). The data derive from a study of patients and donors after allogeneic stem cell transplantation. Germline assignment: CDR1 MGHRA and CDR2 YSYEKL. The length of the CDR3 is 17 residues. The ends were cut back, 1 base at V and 1 base at J, with 14 bases in the middle. TCRdb re-called the RT-PCR reads with MiXCR, one entry per CDR3 protein. The data hold about 230,000 distinct CDR3 sequences, with around an eighth observed a single time. The receptor was derived from a human donor who was either an allogeneic HSCT recipient or a stem cell or donor lymphocyte infusion donor (not recorded which). It is not recorded whose cells these are; they may come from a transplant donor. The V call is TRBV4-1, the J call TRBJ2-1; D is perhaps TRBD2 (6 bases). Sequencing was done on a sample of blood, either unsorted or a sorted T cell fraction (not recorded which). In DNA, the CDR3 is TGCGCCAGCAGCCAAGGGTCACTAGCTAATTCCTACAATGAGCAGTTCTTC. It translates to CASSQGSLANSYNEQFF.